This is a list of T cell receptor beta chains from one sample in a study of blood T cell repertoires in COVID-19. TCRdb keeps only in-frame clones here, not all; method: immunoSEQ multiplex PCR. The sample contains roughly 68,000 clones, 90% of which appear only once. Sample: peripheral blood. The receptors originated from a man aged 45-65 years with COVID-19, enrolled during active disease. The CDR3 runs from the conserved cysteine through the conserved F or W. Fields, in order: CDR3 DNA, CDR3 protein, clone size, V gene, J gene, CDR3 length, D gene. D genes are given only for firm matches. Size tells how often a clone was seen (once, few, many) or the class of an expanded clone, and some rows leave it out.

CDR3 DNA: TGCAGCGTTGAAGACAGGGGAGAGTCTTTCCCTAAAAACATTCAGTACTTC; CDR3 protein: CSVEDRGESFPKNIQYF; clone size: .; V gene: TRBV29-1; J gene: TRBJ2-4; CDR3 length: 17; D gene: .
CDR3 DNA: TGTGCCAGCAGCGTAAGCCCGGCCTACGAGCAGTACTTC; CDR3 protein: CASSVSPAYEQYF; clone size: .; V gene: TRBV9; J gene: TRBJ2-7; CDR3 length: 13; D gene: .
CDR3 DNA: TGTGCCAGCAGCGCCGGACAGGGGGCGGGGGAGACCCAGTACTTC; CDR3 protein: CASSAGQGAGETQYF; clone size: .; V gene: TRBV5-8; J gene: TRBJ2-5; CDR3 length: 15; D gene: TRBD1
CDR3 DNA: TGTGCCAGCAGCCAATCTAGGGGGGGTGAAGCTTTCTTT; CDR3 protein: CASSQSRGGEAFF; clone size: .; V gene: TRBV3-1/TRBV3-2; J gene: TRBJ1-1; CDR3 length: 13; D gene: .
CDR3 DNA: TGTGCCAGCAGCCAAGGGCTAGCGCTGAGCTCCTACGAGCAGTACTTC; CDR3 protein: CASSQGLALSSYEQYF; clone size: .; V gene: TRBV14; J gene: TRBJ2-7; CDR3 length: 16; D gene: .
CDR3 DNA: TGTGCCAGTAGTATGAGACTAGCGGGAGGGATGAATGAGCAGTTCTTC; CDR3 protein: CASSMRLAGGMNEQFF; clone size: .; V gene: TRBV19; J gene: TRBJ2-1; CDR3 length: 16; D gene: TRBD2
CDR3 DNA: TGTGCCAGCAGCCCGGACACCCGTAATGAAAAACTGTTTTTT; CDR3 protein: CASSPDTRNEKLFF; clone size: .; V gene: TRBV5-4; J gene: TRBJ1-4; CDR3 length: 14; D gene: .
CDR3 DNA: TGTGCCAGCAGCTTATTAGGCGCGTCGGGAGGGTCCTACGAGCAGTACTTC; CDR3 protein: CASSLLGASGGSYEQYF; clone size: once; V gene: TRBV7-9; J gene: TRBJ2-7; CDR3 length: 17; D gene: TRBD2
CDR3 DNA: TGTGCCAGCAGCTTGGAGACAGGGGGAAACACCATATATTTT; CDR3 protein: CASSLETGGNTIYF; clone size: .; V gene: TRBV5-6; J gene: TRBJ1-3; CDR3 length: 14; D gene: TRBD1
CDR3 DNA: TGCGCCAGCAGCTTGGTCAGAGGAAGCCCTGAAGCTTTCTTT; CDR3 protein: CASSLVRGSPEAFF; clone size: .; V gene: TRBV5-1; J gene: TRBJ1-1; CDR3 length: 14; D gene: .
CDR3 DNA: TGTGCCAGCAGGTCCGGGACTCCGAAGGTCCACACTGAAGCTTTCTTT; CDR3 protein: CASRSGTPKVHTEAFF; clone size: .; V gene: TRBV25-1; J gene: TRBJ1-1; CDR3 length: 16; D gene: .
CDR3 DNA: TGTGCCAGCAGCGTAGGGTGGGAGGGCACGAACACCGGGGAGCTGTTTTTT; CDR3 protein: CASSVGWEGTNTGELFF; clone size: .; V gene: TRBV9; J gene: TRBJ2-2; CDR3 length: 17; D gene: TRBD2
CDR3 DNA: TGTGCTAGTGGCCTAGGTTCTTCGGGAAACACCATATATTTT; CDR3 protein: CASGLGSSGNTIYF; clone size: .; V gene: TRBV12-5; J gene: TRBJ1-3; CDR3 length: 14; D gene: .
CDR3 DNA: TGTGCCAGCAGCTATAGGCAGGGGTCAGATACGCAGTATTTT; CDR3 protein: CASSYRQGSDTQYF; clone size: .; V gene: TRBV6-6; J gene: TRBJ2-3; CDR3 length: 14; D gene: .
CDR3 DNA: TGTGCCAGCAGCAGGAGCGGGAGCCCCTACAATGAGCAGTTCTTC; CDR3 protein: CASSRSGSPYNEQFF; clone size: .; V gene: TRBV5-4; J gene: TRBJ2-1; CDR3 length: 15; D gene: TRBD2
CDR3 DNA: TGTGCCATCAGTGAGTCCAAGGGGAGGAGGAACACTGAAGCTTTCTTT; CDR3 protein: CAISESKGRRNTEAFF; clone size: .; V gene: TRBV10-3; J gene: TRBJ1-1; CDR3 length: 16; D gene: .
CDR3 DNA: TGTGCCAGTAGTATCCCCTACACCGGGGAGCTGTTTTTT; CDR3 protein: CASSIPYTGELFF; clone size: .; V gene: TRBV19; J gene: TRBJ2-2; CDR3 length: 13; D gene: .
CDR3 DNA: TGTGCCAGCAGTGACGGGCACTATGGCTACACCTTC; CDR3 protein: CASSDGHYGYTF; clone size: .; V gene: TRBV6-4; J gene: TRBJ1-2; CDR3 length: 12; D gene: .
CDR3 DNA: TGTGCCAGGGACAGGCCGAACACTGAAGCTTTCTTT; CDR3 protein: CARDRPNTEAFF; clone size: .; V gene: TRBV25-1; J gene: TRBJ1-1; CDR3 length: 12; D gene: TRBD1
CDR3 DNA: TGCGCCAGCAGCGGGCAGGGGGCAGGCTATGGCTACACCTTC; CDR3 protein: CASSGQGAGYGYTF; clone size: .; V gene: TRBV5-1; J gene: TRBJ1-2; CDR3 length: 14; D gene: TRBD1